These T cell receptor beta chains were read from a single sample in a study of blood T cell repertoires in COVID-19. The repertoire was sequenced with immunoSEQ multiplex PCR; TCRdb's copy has only in-frame clones and lacks some. The sample lists roughly 32,000 clones; 75% to 80% were seen once. The source material was peripheral blood. These receptor sequences come from a human donor in a cohort sampled during active COVID-19. The CDR3 runs from the conserved cysteine through the conserved F or W. Each record gives: clone size, J gene, V gene, D gene, CDR3 DNA, CDR3 protein. A D gene is named only where the DNA matches it firmly. Clone sizes are given selectively: once, few, many, or a class where the clone is expanded.

once	TRBJ2-5	TRBV5-1	TRBD2	TGCGCCAGCAGCTTGGAGGCGGGGGGGTACCAAGAGACCCAGTACTTC	CASSLEAGGYQETQYF
.	TRBJ2-7	TRBV6-6	TRBD2	TGTGCCAGCAGTTACTCAGAGAGCGGGGCCTACGAGCAGTACTTC	CASSYSESGAYEQYF
many	TRBJ1-1	TRBV27	.	TGTGCCAGCAGTTTATCGTGGCAGGGCAACACTGAAGCTTTCTTT	CASSLSWQGNTEAFF
.	TRBJ2-2	TRBV4-1	.	TGCGCCAGCAGCCTACGTCAATCGAGCGTGAACACCGGGGAGCTGTTTTTT	CASSLRQSSVNTGELFF
.	TRBJ2-1	TRBV30	TRBD2	TGTGCCTGGAGTGCCCTCGGGACTAGTTGGCGCTACAATGAGCAGTTCTTC	CAWSALGTSWRYNEQFF
few	TRBJ2-5	TRBV27	TRBD1	TGTGCCAGCAGATTACACTTTACAGGGGTAACGATGCCCCAGTACTTC	CASRLHFTGVTMPQYF
.	TRBJ1-6	TRBV6-5	TRBD1	TGTGCCAGCAGTTACTCGAGACAGGGTTTCTCACCCCTCCACTTT	CASSYSRQGFSPLHF
few	TRBJ2-7	TRBV6-6	.	TGTGCCAGCAGTTACGGAAGGGGGGGAACGTTAGAGCAGTACTTC	CASSYGRGGTLEQYF
.	TRBJ1-1	TRBV3-1/TRBV3-2	TRBD1	TGTGCCAGCAGCCCAGAGACAGGGACGAACACTGAAGCTTTCTTT	CASSPETGTNTEAFF
.	TRBJ2-1	TRBV25-1	TRBD1	TGTGCCAGCAGTGTCGGACAGGGGAATTACCATGAGCAGTTCTTC	CASSVGQGNYHEQFF
.	TRBJ2-3	TRBV7-7	TRBD2	TGTGCCAGCAGCTCAGGACTAGGTGGGCGCACAGATACGCAGTATTTT	CASSSGLGGRTDTQYF
.	TRBJ2-7	TRBV11-3	.	TGTGCCAGCAGCTTTTCCGGGATCCACGAGCAGTACTTC	CASSFSGIHEQYF
.	TRBJ1-1	TRBV3-1/TRBV3-2	.	TGTGCCAGCAGCCAAGAGTTTGGGGCAGGTAGGAACACTGAAGCTTTCTTT	CASSQEFGAGRNTEAFF
.	TRBJ1-2	TRBV4-2	.	TGTGCCAGCAGCCAAGACGGTTGGACAGTCTATGGCTACACCTTC	CASSQDGWTVYGYTF
.	TRBJ2-1	TRBV14	TRBD2	TGTGCCAGCAGCCAATTACTAGCGGGAGTGAATGAGCAGTTCTTC	CASSQLLAGVNEQFF
few	TRBJ2-5	TRBV2	.	TGTGCCAGCAGAGGAGGGCCAGAGACCCAGTACTTC	CASRGGPETQYF
.	TRBJ1-5	TRBV19	.	TGTGCCAGTAGTATCGCAGGGTCACAGCCCCAGCATTTT	CASSIAGSQPQHF
.	TRBJ2-2	TRBV4-1	.	TGCGCCAGCAGCCAAGATAGGGGCAGGGCGAGTACCGGGGAGCTGTTTTTT	CASSQDRGRASTGELFF
.	TRBJ2-7	TRBV28	TRBD2	TGTGCCAGCAGTTTATTCGCTATGCGGGAGGTCAGCTCCTACGAGCAGTACTTC	CASSLFAMREVSSYEQYF
.	TRBJ1-4	TRBV4-1	TRBD1	TGCGCCAGCAGCCAAGATGGCACAGGGGACGAAAAACTGTTTTTT	CASSQDGTGDEKLFF
.	TRBJ2-3	TRBV9	TRBD2	TGTGCCAGCTCAGCCTCTCTACTAGCGGGAGAAGGGGCAGATACGCAGTATTTT	CASSASLLAGEGADTQYF
few	TRBJ1-6	TRBV6-5	TRBD1	TGTGCCAGCACCCGGGGACAGGGAAATTCACCCCTCCACTTT	CASTRGQGNSPLHF
few	TRBJ1-2	TRBV9	TRBD1	TGTGCCAGCAGCCTCGATCCTACAGGGGGCGTAGGCTACACCTTC	CASSLDPTGGVGYTF
.	TRBJ2-5	TRBV5-1	TRBD1	TGCGCCAGCAGCTTCGGACAGGGACGAGAGACCCAGTACTTC	CASSFGQGRETQYF